These 23 T cell receptor beta chains share one sample of origin, sequenced in a study of blood T cell repertoires in COVID-19. Sequencing used immunoSEQ multiplex PCR; TCRdb keeps in-frame clones, though not all of them. Seen here are around 59,000 clones, about 86% observed once, and the top ten hold 4% to 5.5%. Source material: peripheral blood. The receptors were sampled from a man between 60 and 75 years old with acute or convalescent COVID-19.

V and J are TRBV28 and TRBJ1-6; D may be TRBD1 (5 bases). The germline CDR1 and CDR2 sequences are MDHEN and SYDVKM. The CDR3 extends over 14 amino acids. The V and J ends lost 6 bases and 9 bases respectively, with 15 bases between them. CDR3 DNA sequence: TGTGCCAGCAGCCGACCCGATAGGGGTTCACCCCTCCACTTT. Protein product: CASSRPDRGSPLHF. The variable domain in full, with the rest retrieved from reference TRBV28 and TRBJ1-6, is DVKVTQSSRYLVKRTGEKVFLECVQDMDHENMFWYRQDPGLGLRLIYFSYDVKMKEKGDIPEGYSVSREKKERFSLILESASTNQTSMYLCASSRPDRGSPLHFGNGTRLTVT.

The chain joins TRBV15 to TRBJ1-2; D not certain. V gave up 3 bases and J gave up 2 bases, with 13 bases separating them. CDR1 and CDR2 from the germline V gene are LNHNV and YYDKDF (reference sequence). The CDR3 length is 15 residues. As DNA, the CDR3 is TGTGCCACCAGCAGCCCCTGGGGAGGGAACTATGGCTACACCTTC. This codes for CATSSPWGGNYGYTF. The whole variable domain, remainder taken from reference TRBV15 and TRBJ1-2, is DAMVIQNPRYQVTQFGKPVTLSCSQTLNHNVMYWYQQKSSQAPKLLFHYYDKDFNNEADTPDNFQSRRPNTSFCFLDIRSPGLGDTAMYLCATSSPWGGNYGYTFGSGTRLTVV.

About this clone: A junction boundary mismatches the germline segment, possibly from a read error. The chain uses TRBV20-1 and TRBJ2-7; weak D call: TRBD1 (6 bases). This CDR3 has 8 amino acids. In germline, CDR1 is DFQATT, CDR2 SNEGSKA (reference sequence). The CDR3, as DNA: TGCAGTGCTAGAGGACAGGAGTTC. It yields the protein CSARGQEF.

V gene TRBV27 combines with J gene TRBJ2-2; D is ambiguous. The V end lost 6 bases, the J end lost 4 bases, and 9 bases lay between the germline ends. The V gene's germline CDR1 is MNHEY and CDR2 SMNVEV (reference sequence). The CDR3 sequence is 13 residues long. The CDR3 DNA is TGTGCCAGCAGACCCCTTAGCACCGGGGAGCTGTTTTTT. Translating gives CASRPLSTGELFF.

The chain employs TRBV5-1 and TRBJ2-5; D is unclear. Trimming pared 0 bases from V and 6 bases from J, leaving 12 bases between. The CDR3 sequence is 14 residues long. Germline CDR1 and CDR2: SGHRS and YFSETQ. CDR3 sequence (DNA): TGCGCCAGCAGCTTGGCGGTGCTCGCGCAGACCCAGTACTTC. It yields the protein CASSLAVLAQTQYF.

The chain couples TRBV28 to TRBJ2-7; a weak D match, TRBD2 (7 bases). This CDR3 spans 14 amino acids. Germline lookup yields CDR1 MDHEN and CDR2 SYDVKM. Trimming stripped 1 base from V and 9 bases from J, with 16 bases between. CDR3 nucleotides: TGTGCCAGCAGTTTATCGGGGAGGGGGGCTGCGCAGTACTTC. Protein sequence: CASSLSGRGAAQYF.

The sample holds one count of this clone. The chain links TRBV6-5 to TRBJ2-7, with a tentative D call TRBD2 (6 bases). Looked up from germline, CDR1 is MNHEY and CDR2 is SVGAGI. V shed 2 bases and J shed 4 bases, with 12 bases lying between them. The CDR3 contains 14 residues. This CDR3 is CASSYGSGAYEQYF. The CDR3, as DNA: TGTGCCAGCAGTTACGGTAGCGGAGCTTACGAGCAGTACTTC.

The chain links TRBV5-8 to TRBJ2-7, with D possibly matching TRBD2 (5 bases). V was clipped by 0 bases and J by 3 bases, with 10 bases between them. CDR1 SGHTS and CDR2 YDEGEE come from the germline V gene. The CDR3 is 14 amino acids. CDR3 DNA: TGTGCCAGCAGCTTGGACGGGAACTACTACGAGCAGTACTTC. It is translated as CASSLDGNYYEQYF.

This chain uses TRBV24-1 with TRBJ2-1; perhaps TRBD2 as D (5 bases). CDR3 length: 16 residues. From germline, CDR1 is KGHDR and CDR2 SFDVKD. V lost 4 bases and J lost 0, with 12 bases in between. The CDR3 DNA sequence: TGTGCCACCAGTGACGCGGGCTCGAGCTCCTACAATGAGCAGTTCTTC. Encoded protein: CATSDAGSSSYNEQFF.

The chain recombines TRBV9 with TRBJ2-3, with D maybe TRBD1 (5 bases). The ends were cut back, 4 bases at V and 1 base at J, with 10 bases in the middle. Germline V gene sequence: CDR1 SGDLS, CDR2 YYNGEE. This CDR3 region has 14 residues. The CDR3 loop is CASSPRAGTDTQYF. In nucleotides, the CDR3 is TGTGCCAGCAGCCCCAGGGCGGGCACAGATACGCAGTATTTT.

The V and J genes are TRBV6-5 and TRBJ2-2; unclear D gene. The germline gives CDR1 MNHEY, CDR2 SVGAGI. The CDR3 loop spans 16 amino acids. The V end was cut by 0 bases, the J end by 2 bases, with 10 bases between. The CDR3 DNA follows: TGTGCCAGCAGTTACTCTCGCAGGTCAAACACCGGGGAGCTGTTTTTT. It codes for CASSYSRRSNTGELFF.

V gene TRBV2 combines with J gene TRBJ2-3; a weak D match, TRBD2 (7 bases). This CDR3 contains 15 residues. Germline V gene data show CDR1 as SNHLY and CDR2 as FYNNEI. With 8 bases removed from V and 1 base from J, the gap between germline ends came to 16 bases. DNA for the CDR3: TGTGCCAGCGGGGGGCCTAGCGGAGGCACAGATACGCAGTATTTT. Its translation: CASGGPSGGTDTQYF.

This clone was counted a single time. This sequence joins TRBV4-1 and TRBJ2-2; 9 bases are a match to TRBD1. The germline V gene encodes CDR1 MGHRA and CDR2 YSYEKL. This CDR3 is built from 16 residues. J lost 7 bases, V lost 0 bases, and 6 bases had no gene match. CDR3 in DNA: TGCGCCAGCAGCCAAGATGAGACAGGGGGAGTCGGGGAGCTGTTTTTT. Its protein is CASSQDETGGVGELFF.

The genes are TRBV30 and TRBJ2-7; 8 nucleotides match TRBD1. The V segment lost 7 bases and the J segment 8 bases; nucleotides outside the gene matches: 13. This CDR3 region has 13 residues. Germline V gene sequence: CDR1 GTSNPN, CDR2 SVGIG (reference sequence). This chain's CDR3 is CASSLGQAFKQYF. CDR3 DNA sequence: TGTGCCTCAAGTCTGGGACAGGCATTCAAGCAGTACTTC.

This chain links TRBV25-1 with TRBJ2-7, with D possibly matching TRBD2 (5 bases). Per germline, CDR1 MGHDK and CDR2 SYGVNS. V was cut by 3 bases and J by 2 bases, with 5 bases left in between. This CDR3 has 12 amino acids. CDR3 sequence (DNA): TGTGCCAGCAGTGACGGGACCTACGAGCAGTACTTC. This gives the protein CASSDGTYEQYF.

The chain links TRBV10-3 to TRBJ1-5; 7 bases agree with TRBD1. The CDR3 has 14 amino acids. V dropped 3 bases and J dropped 7; count of bases not matched to a gene: 6. The germline gives CDR1 ENHRY, CDR2 SYGVKD. The CDR3 spells CAISDQAGGQPQHF. CDR3 DNA: TGTGCCATCAGTGATCAGGCAGGGGGACAGCCCCAGCATTTT.

The V gene is TRBV28, the J gene TRBJ1-6; D is possibly TRBD1 (6 bases). The CDR3 runs 14 residues. Germline V lookup: CDR1 MDHEN, CDR2 SYDVKM. V was trimmed by 7 bases and J by 2 bases, leaving 9 bases between them. CDR3 nucleotide sequence: TGTGCCAGCAAAACAGGGACCTATAATTCACCCCTCCACTTT. Amino acid sequence: CASKTGTYNSPLHF.

The V and J genes are TRBV7-3 and TRBJ2-3, with D perhaps matching TRBD2 (5 bases). The ends were cut back, 2 bases at V and 0 bases at J, with 12 bases in the middle. Germline V lookup: CDR1 SGHTA, CDR2 FQGTGA. This CDR3 region has 16 residues. The DNA for the CDR3 is TGTGCCAGCAGCTTAGGAACGGGAAAGAGCACAGATACGCAGTATTTT. This gives the protein CASSLGTGKSTDTQYF.

V is TRBV10-3 and J is TRBJ2-2; TRBD2 matches 8 bases. Per germline, CDR1 ENHRY and CDR2 SYGVKD. This CDR3 region has 15 residues. The ends lost 4 bases at V and 4 bases at J; junction bases unmatched: 5. For the CDR3, the DNA is TGTGCCATCAGTGGAAAACTAGCGGCCACCGGGGAGCTGTTTTTT. Translated: CAISGKLAATGELFF.

V and J are TRBV11-1 and TRBJ1-2, with D uncertain. Germline V gene data show CDR1 as SGHAT and CDR2 as FQDESV (reference sequence). V lost 4 bases and J lost 4, with 7 bases in between. The CDR3 has 12 amino acids. The CDR3 DNA is TGTGCCAGCAGCTGGAGCGGCTATGGCTACACCTTC. This gives the protein CASSWSGYGYTF.

The V and J genes are TRBV16 and TRBJ1-2, with D hard to call. The length of the CDR3 is 12 residues. Germline V gives CDR1 KGHSY, CDR2 FQNENV. Trimming took off 1 base at V and 7 bases at J, with 7 bases between the two ends. The DNA of the CDR3 is TGTGCCAGCAGCCAATACAGTAGTGGCTACACCTTC. It specifies CASSQYSSGYTF.

There are a few counts of this clone. Here the CDR3 reads CSASTTGAGDEQYF. CDR3 DNA: TGCAGTGCTAGTACGACAGGGGCGGGGGACGAGCAGTACTTC. This chain uses TRBV20-1 with TRBJ2-7; D perhaps matches TRBD1 (8 bases). Germline CDR1 and CDR2: DFQATT and SNEGSKA (reference sequence). Trimming pared 3 bases from V and 5 bases from J, leaving 17 bases between. This CDR3 spans 14 amino acids.

The chain couples TRBV6-6 to TRBJ1-5; D is perhaps TRBD1 (5 bases). Germline-derived CDR1 and CDR2 are MNHNY and SVGAGI (reference sequence). The CDR3 loop spans 15 amino acids. V lost 5 bases, J lost 0 bases, and 11 bases lay in between. CDR3 in amino acids: CASSQPTVSNQPQHF. The CDR3 DNA sequence: TGTGCCAGCAGTCAACCGACAGTTAGCAATCAGCCCCAGCATTTT.